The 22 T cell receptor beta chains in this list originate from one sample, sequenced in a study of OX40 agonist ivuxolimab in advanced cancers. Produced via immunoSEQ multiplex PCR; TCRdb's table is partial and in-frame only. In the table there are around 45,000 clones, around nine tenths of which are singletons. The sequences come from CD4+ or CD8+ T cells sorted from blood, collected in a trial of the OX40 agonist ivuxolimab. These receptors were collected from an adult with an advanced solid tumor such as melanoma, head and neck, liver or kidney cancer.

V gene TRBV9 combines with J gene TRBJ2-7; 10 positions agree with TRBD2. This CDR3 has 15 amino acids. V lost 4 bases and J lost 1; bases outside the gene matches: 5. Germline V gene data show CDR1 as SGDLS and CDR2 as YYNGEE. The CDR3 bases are TGTGCCAGCAGCACCCCAGCGGGAGGGTCCTACGAGCAGTACTTC. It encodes CASSTPAGGSYEQYF.

CDR3 sequence reads: CASSILQGPFEGYTF. The CDR3 region has the DNA TGTGCCAGCAGCATCCTACAGGGGCCCTTTGAGGGCTACACCTTC. V usage is TRBV5-5 and J usage is TRBJ1-2; 7 bases align to TRBD1. The trim removed 4 bases at V and 8 bases at J, leaving 14 bases unmatched. CDR1 SGHKS and CDR2 YYEKEE come from the germline V gene (reference sequence). This CDR3 has 15 residues. The complete variable domain, with remaining parts taken from reference TRBV5-5 and TRBJ1-2, reads DAGVTQSPTHLIKTRGQQVTLRCSPISGHKSVSWYQQVLGQGPQFIFQYYEKEERGRGNFPDRFSARQFPNYSSELNVNALLLGDSALYLCASSILQGPFEGYTFGSGTRLTVV.

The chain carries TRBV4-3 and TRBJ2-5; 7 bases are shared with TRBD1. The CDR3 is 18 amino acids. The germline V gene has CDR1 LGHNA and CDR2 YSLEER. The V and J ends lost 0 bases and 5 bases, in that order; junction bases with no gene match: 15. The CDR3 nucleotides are TGCGCCAGCAGCCAAGATTGGTCTGACAGGGCGACAGGGGAGACCCAGTACTTC. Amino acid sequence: CASSQDWSDRATGETQYF.

The chain's CDR3 is CASSLFAGATDTQYF. The CDR3 DNA follows: TGCGCCAGCAGCCTCTTCGCGGGAGCCACAGATACGCAGTATTTT. The chain uses TRBV4-3 and TRBJ2-3, with 7 bases lining up with TRBD2. This CDR3 spans 15 amino acids. V shed 4 bases, J shed 2 bases, and the junction held 6 bases outside the gene matches. Per the germline V gene, CDR1 is LGHNA and CDR2 is YSLEER.

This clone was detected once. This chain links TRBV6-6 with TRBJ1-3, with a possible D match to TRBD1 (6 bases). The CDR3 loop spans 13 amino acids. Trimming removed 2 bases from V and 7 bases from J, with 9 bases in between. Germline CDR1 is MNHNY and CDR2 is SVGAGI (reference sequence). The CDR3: CASSYGGGNTIYF. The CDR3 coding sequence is TGTGCCAGCAGTTACGGAGGGGGGAACACCATATATTTT.

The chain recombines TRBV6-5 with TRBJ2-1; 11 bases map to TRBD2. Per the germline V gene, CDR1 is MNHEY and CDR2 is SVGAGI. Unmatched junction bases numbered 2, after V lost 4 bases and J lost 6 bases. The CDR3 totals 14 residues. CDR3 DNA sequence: TGTGCCAGCAGTTTTAGCGGGGGGGCCAATGAGCAGTTCTTC. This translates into CASSFSGGANEQFF.

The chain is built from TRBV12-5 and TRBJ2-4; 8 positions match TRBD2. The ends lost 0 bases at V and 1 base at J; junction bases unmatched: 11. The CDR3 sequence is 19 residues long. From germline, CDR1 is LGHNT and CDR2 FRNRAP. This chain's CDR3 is CASGLVSPLRGGAKNIQYF. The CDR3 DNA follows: TGTGCTAGTGGTTTGGTCTCGCCACTCCGGGGGGGGGCCAAAAACATTCAGTACTTC.

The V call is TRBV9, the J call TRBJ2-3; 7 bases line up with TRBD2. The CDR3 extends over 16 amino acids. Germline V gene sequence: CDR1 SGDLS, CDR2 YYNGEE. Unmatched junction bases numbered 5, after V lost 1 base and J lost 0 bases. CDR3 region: CASSVSGGRSTDTQYF. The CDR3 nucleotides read TGTGCCAGCAGCGTATCCGGCGGGAGAAGCACAGATACGCAGTATTTT.

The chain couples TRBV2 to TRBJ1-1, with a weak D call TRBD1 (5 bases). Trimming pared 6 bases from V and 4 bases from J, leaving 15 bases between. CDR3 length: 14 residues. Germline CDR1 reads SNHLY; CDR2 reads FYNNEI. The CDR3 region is CASSPLAGITEAFF. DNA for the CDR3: TGTGCCAGCAGCCCCTTAGCAGGGATCACTGAAGCTTTCTTT. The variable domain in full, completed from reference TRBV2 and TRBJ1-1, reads EPEVTQTPSHQVTQMGQEVILRCVPISNHLYFYWYRQILGQKVEFLVSFYNNEISEKSEIFDDQFSVERPDGSNFTLKIRSTKLEDSAMYFCASSPLAGITEAFFGQGTRLTVV.

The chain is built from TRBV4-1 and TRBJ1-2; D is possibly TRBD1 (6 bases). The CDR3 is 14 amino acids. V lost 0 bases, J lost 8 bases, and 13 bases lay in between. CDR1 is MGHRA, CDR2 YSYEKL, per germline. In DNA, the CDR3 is TGCGCCAGCAGCCAAGACTTGGGGGCGCGGGGCTACACCTTC. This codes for CASSQDLGARGYTF.

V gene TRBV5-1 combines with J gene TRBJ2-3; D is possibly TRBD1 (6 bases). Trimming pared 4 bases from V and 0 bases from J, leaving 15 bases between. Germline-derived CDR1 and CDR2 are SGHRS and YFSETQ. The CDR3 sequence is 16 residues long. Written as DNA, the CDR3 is TGCGCCAGCAGCCCTGAACGGGACAAGAGCACAGATACGCAGTATTTT. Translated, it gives CASSPERDKSTDTQYF.

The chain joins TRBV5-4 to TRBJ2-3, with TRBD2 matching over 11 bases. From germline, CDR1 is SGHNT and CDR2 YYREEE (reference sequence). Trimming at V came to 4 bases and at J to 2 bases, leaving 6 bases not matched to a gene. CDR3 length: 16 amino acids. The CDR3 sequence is CASSITSGGPTDTQYF. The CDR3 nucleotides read TGTGCCAGCAGCATTACTAGCGGGGGCCCCACAGATACGCAGTATTTT.

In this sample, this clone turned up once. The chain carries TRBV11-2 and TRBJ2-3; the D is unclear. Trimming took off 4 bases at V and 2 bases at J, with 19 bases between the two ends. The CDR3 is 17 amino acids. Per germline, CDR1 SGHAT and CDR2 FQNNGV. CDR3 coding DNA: TGTGCCAGCAGCTCGAGTGGGCGAGCGAGTGTCACAGATACGCAGTATTTT. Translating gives CASSSSGRASVTDTQYF.

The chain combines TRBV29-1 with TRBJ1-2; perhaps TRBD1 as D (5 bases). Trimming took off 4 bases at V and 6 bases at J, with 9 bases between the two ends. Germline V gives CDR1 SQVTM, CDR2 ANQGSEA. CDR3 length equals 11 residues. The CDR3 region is CSVAGVDGYTF. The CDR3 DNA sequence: TGCAGCGTTGCGGGGGTGGATGGCTACACCTTC.

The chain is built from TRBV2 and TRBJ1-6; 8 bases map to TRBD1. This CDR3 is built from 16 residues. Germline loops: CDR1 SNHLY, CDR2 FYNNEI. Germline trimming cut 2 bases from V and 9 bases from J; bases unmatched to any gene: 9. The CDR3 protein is CASSELSAGGASPLHF. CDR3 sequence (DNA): TGTGCCAGCAGTGAACTGTCTGCAGGGGGCGCTTCACCCCTCCACTTT.

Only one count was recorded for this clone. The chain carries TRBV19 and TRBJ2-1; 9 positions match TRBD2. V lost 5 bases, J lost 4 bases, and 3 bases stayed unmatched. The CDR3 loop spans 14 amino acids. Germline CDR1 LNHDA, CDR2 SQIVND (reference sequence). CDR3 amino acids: CASSFAGGYNEQFF. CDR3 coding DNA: TGTGCCAGTAGTTTCGCGGGAGGGTACAATGAGCAGTTCTTC.

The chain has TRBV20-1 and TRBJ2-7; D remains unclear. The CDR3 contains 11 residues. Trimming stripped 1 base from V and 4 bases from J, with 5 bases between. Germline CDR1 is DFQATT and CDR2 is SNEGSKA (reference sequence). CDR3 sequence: CSARGFYEQYV. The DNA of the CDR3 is TGCAGTGCTAGAGGGTTTTACGAGCAGTACGTC.

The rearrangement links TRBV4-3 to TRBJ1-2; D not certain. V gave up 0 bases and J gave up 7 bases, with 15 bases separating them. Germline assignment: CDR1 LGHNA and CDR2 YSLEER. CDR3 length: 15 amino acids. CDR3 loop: CASSQDRSLLGGYTF. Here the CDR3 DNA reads TGCGCCAGCAGCCAAGATAGATCCCTGCTGGGTGGCTACACCTTC.

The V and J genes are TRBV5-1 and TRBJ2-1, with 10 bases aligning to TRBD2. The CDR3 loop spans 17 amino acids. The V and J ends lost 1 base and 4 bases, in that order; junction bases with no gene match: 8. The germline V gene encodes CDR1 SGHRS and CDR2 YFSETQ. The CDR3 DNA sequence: TGCGCCAGCAGCTTGCGCCTAGCGGGGGCCCGTTACAATGAGCAGTTCTTC. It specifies CASSLRLAGARYNEQFF. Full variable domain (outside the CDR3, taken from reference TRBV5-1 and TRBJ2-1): KAGVTQTPRYLIKTRGQQVTLSCSPISGHRSVSWYQQTPGQGLQFLFEYFSETQRNKGNFPGRFSGRQFSNSRSEMNVSTLELGDSALYLCASSLRLAGARYNEQFFGPGTRLTVL.

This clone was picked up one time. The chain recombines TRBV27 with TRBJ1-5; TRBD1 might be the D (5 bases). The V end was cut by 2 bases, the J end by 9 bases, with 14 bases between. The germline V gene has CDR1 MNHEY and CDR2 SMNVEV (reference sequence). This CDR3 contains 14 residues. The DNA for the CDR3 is TGTGCCAGCAGTTTAGCCGGGGGTGAGGTGCCCCAGCATTTT. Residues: CASSLAGGEVPQHF.

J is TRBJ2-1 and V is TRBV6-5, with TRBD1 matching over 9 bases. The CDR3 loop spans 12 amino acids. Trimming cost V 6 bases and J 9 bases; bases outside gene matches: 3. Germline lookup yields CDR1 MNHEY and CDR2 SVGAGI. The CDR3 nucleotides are TGTGCCAGCAGCCCGGACAGGGGTGAGCAGTTCTTC. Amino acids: CASSPDRGEQFF.

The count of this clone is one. For the CDR3, the DNA is TGTGCCTGCTCCGTAGGGCTTTTTTCCTACGAGCAGTACTTC. Its translation is CACSVGLFSYEQYF. The rearrangement joins TRBV19 to TRBJ2-7; the D is unclear. The CDR3 covers 14 residues. The germline V gene encodes CDR1 LNHDA and CDR2 SQIVND (reference sequence). Trimming removed 11 bases from V and 1 base from J, with 18 bases in between.